The text below deals with one T cell receptor beta chain. What it binds is not known. Sequenced by immunoSEQ multiplex PCR; TCRdb stores in-frame clones only, minus some. The sample consists of hundreds of thousands of clones, more than 75% of them appearing once. The sample is drawn from a study of shared clonotypes between healthy human individuals. Recent acute infections and vaccinations were absent in the healthy HIV-negative adult donors. Points from the study as a whole: Sharing of clonotypes among donors was expected to vary with sequencing depth. Sampling covered nothing but blood. Tissue TCR repertoires likely differ from those found in blood.

Between the trimmed V and J ends, which lost 5 bases and 5 bases, there was a span of 13 bases. The CDR3 consists of 13 residues. CDR1 GTSNPN and CDR2 SVGIG come from the germline V gene (reference sequence). This TCR derives from a woman aged 40 to 50 in good health. Some clones in this sample may be carry-over from other donors' samples. The sequencing input was PBMCs. This rearrangement joins TRBV30 to TRBJ1-5, with D perhaps matching TRBD1 (5 bases). The CDR3 is CAWARGFDQPQHF. The DNA for the CDR3 is TGTGCCTGGGCAAGGGGTTTCGATCAGCCCCAGCATTTT.